A few counts support the clone carrying this T cell receptor beta chain. Using its own MiXCR run on the 5' RACE reads, TCRdb lists one record per CDR3 protein. Among 300,000 to 450,000 distinct CDR3 sequences listed, roughly 8.4% were seen once. CDR3 length equals 13 residues. Germline lookup yields CDR1 DFQATT and CDR2 SNEGSKA (reference sequence). Trimming removed 6 bases at V and 3 bases at J, with 14 bases between. The data originate from a study of T cells after yellow fever vaccination. V usage is TRBV20-1 and J usage is TRBJ1-1, with no clear D. This TCR came from a man aged 18 to 29 who received the YFV17D yellow fever vaccine. Sequenced here: PBMCs, sampled about 49 days after the first yellow fever vaccination. The CDR3 sequence is CSATDTYDTEAFF. The DNA of the CDR3 is TGCAGTGCCACAGACACTTACGACACTGAAGCTTTCTTT.